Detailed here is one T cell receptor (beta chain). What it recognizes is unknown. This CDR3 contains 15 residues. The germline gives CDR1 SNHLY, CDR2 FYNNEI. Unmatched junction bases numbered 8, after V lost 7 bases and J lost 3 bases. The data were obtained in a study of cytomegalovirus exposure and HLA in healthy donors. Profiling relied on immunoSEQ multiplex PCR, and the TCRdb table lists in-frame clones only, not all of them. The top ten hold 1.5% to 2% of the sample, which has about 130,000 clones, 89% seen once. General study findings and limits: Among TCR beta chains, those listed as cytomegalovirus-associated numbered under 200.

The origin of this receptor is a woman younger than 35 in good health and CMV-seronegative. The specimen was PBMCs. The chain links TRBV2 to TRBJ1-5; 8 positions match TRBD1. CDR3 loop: CASKAGQVTNQPQHF. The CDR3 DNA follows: TGTGCCAGCAAGGCGGGACAGGTGACCAATCAGCCCCAGCATTTT. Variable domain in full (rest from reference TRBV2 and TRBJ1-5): EPEVTQTPSHQVTQMGQEVILRCVPISNHLYFYWYRQILGQKVEFLVSFYNNEISEKSEIFDDQFSVERPDGSNFTLKIRSTKLEDSAMYFCASKAGQVTNQPQHFGDGTRLSIL.